This T cell receptor beta chain was identified during a study of blood T cell repertoires in COVID-19. The junction had 9 bases not matched to a gene; V was cut back by 3 bases and J by 8 bases. The CDR3 is 14 amino acids. CDR1 is SQVTM, CDR2 ANQGSEA, per germline. Cohort assignment relied on participant-reported clinical history. Original handling: From reference gene primer amplification, estimates of nucleated cell counts were derived. Some clones are missing from TCRdb's copy, which holds only in-frame ones; the method was immunoSEQ multiplex PCR. V and J calls and clone size are those listed in that table; D and trimming were worked out from the DNA. The data show 250,000 to 350,000 clones, around 91% seen once.

The source of this sequence is a woman aged 18-30 years with acute COVID-19. This chain links TRBV29-1 with TRBJ1-4; 7 bases map to TRBD1. The sequencing sample was made of PBMCs or T cells enriched from blood (not recorded which). CDR3 DNA: TGCAGCGTTGAGGACAGGTCTTTAGGAGAAAAACTGTTTTTT. Encoded protein: CSVEDRSLGEKLFF.